A selection of T cell receptor beta chains follows, all from one sample in a study of blood T cell repertoires in COVID-19. The data were produced by immunoSEQ multiplex PCR, yet TCRdb's version contains in-frame clones alone and is incomplete. The table includes 150,000 to 200,000 clones, roughly 70% detected once. Sequences were obtained from peripheral blood. Every receptor here comes from an elderly woman with acute or convalescent COVID-19. The CDR3 runs from the conserved cysteine through the conserved F or W. The order of the fields is J gene, D gene, V gene, CDR3 protein, CDR3 DNA. The D gene is left open where the match is weak.

TRBJ1-3	.	TRBV5-6	CASRLGQGLLSGNTIYF	TGTGCCAGCAGACTGGGCCAGGGCCTTCTCTCTGGAAACACCATATATTTT
TRBJ2-1	.	TRBV19	CASSWWEASYNEQFF	TGTGCCAGTAGTTGGTGGGAGGCCTCCTACAATGAGCAGTTCTTC
TRBJ2-7	TRBD1	TRBV27	CASSTGTGGLLYEQYF	TGTGCCAGCAGTACCGGGACAGGGGGCTTGCTATACGAGCAGTACTTC
TRBJ2-7	TRBD1	TRBV24-1	CATRRDSPYEQYF	TGTGCCACCAGAAGGGACAGTCCCTACGAGCAGTACTTC
TRBJ2-5	TRBD2	TRBV3-1/TRBV3-2	CASSQTSGNQETQYF	TGTGCCAGCAGCCAGACTAGCGGGAATCAAGAGACCCAGTACTTC
TRBJ1-2	.	TRBV6-2/TRBV6-3	CASSYSGSGGYTF	TGTGCCAGCAGTTATTCAGGGTCTGGTGGCTACACCTTC
TRBJ2-2	.	TRBV10-3	CAISDPTGNYPSVNTGELFF	TGTGCCATCAGTGACCCGACAGGGAACTATCCTAGCGTGAACACCGGGGAGCTGTTTTTT
TRBJ1-3	.	TRBV9	CASSTGGGHGNTIYF	TGTGCCAGCAGCACCGGCGGGGGGCACGGAAACACCATATATTTT
TRBJ2-1	.	TRBV27	CASSFPGNEQFF	TGTGCCAGCAGTTTCCCGGGGAATGAGCAGTTCTTC
TRBJ1-1	.	TRBV6-6	CASTLDSSNTEAFF	TGTGCCAGCACCTTGGACAGCTCGAACACTGAAGCTTTCTTT